This TCR beta chain was sequenced during a study of cytomegalovirus exposure and HLA in healthy donors. The CDR3 spans 17 residues. Germline CDR1 and CDR2: ENHRY and SYGVKD. Researchers ran the PCR with 60 Vbeta and 13 Jbeta primers. Profiling relied on immunoSEQ multiplex PCR, and the TCRdb table lists in-frame clones only, not all of them. The top ten clones hold less than 2% of a sample with some 130,000 clones, roughly 62% of them seen once. A remark on this clone: What it recognizes is unknown. Relative to the germline gene, one junction end is altered; a read error may explain this.

Regarding the study as a whole: Within an earlier analysis, most TCR beta V segments proved productive either about 87% or about 30% of the time. Among TCR beta chains, those listed as cytomegalovirus-associated numbered some 160.

The chain combines TRBV10-3 with TRBJ1-1; D is unresolved. The sequence came from a man aged 30 to 39 in good health and CMV-seropositive. What was sequenced was PBMCs. The CDR3 region is CAISESPQRLPNTEAFF. The CDR3 DNA reads as TGTGCCATCAGCGAGTCCCCCCAGCGACTCCCGAACACTGAAGCTTTCTTT.